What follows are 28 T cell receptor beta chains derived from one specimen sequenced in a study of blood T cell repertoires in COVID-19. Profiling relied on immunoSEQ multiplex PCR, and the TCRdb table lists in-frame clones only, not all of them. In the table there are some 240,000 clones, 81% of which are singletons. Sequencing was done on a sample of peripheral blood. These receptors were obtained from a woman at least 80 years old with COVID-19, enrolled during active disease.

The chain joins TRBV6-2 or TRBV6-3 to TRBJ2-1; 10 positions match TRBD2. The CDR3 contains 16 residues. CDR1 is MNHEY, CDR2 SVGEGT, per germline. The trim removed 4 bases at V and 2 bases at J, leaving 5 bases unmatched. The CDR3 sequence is CASSFLLAGPYNEQFF. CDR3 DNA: TGTGCCAGCAGTTTCCTACTAGCGGGGCCCTACAATGAGCAGTTCTTC.

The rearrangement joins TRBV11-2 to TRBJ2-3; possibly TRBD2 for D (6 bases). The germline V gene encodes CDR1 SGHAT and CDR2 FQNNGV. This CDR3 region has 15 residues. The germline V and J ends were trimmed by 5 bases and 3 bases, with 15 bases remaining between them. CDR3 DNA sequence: TGTGCCAGCAGCCCCAGGGTAGGAGGGACAGATACGCAGTATTTT. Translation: CASSPRVGGTDTQYF.

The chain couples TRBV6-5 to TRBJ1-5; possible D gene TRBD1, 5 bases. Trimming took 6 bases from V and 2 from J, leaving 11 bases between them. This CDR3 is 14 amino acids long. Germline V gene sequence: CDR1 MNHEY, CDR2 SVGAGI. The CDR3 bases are TGTGCCAGCAGAGGGGTCTCGGGCAATCAGCCCCAGCATTTT. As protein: CASRGVSGNQPQHF.

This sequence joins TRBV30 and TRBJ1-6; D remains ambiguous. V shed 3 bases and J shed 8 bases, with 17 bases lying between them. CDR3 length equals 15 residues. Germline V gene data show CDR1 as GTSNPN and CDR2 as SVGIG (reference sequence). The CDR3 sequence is CAWSLGRIKDSPLHF. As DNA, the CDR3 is TGTGCCTGGAGCCTAGGTAGAATTAAGGATTCACCCCTCCACTTT.

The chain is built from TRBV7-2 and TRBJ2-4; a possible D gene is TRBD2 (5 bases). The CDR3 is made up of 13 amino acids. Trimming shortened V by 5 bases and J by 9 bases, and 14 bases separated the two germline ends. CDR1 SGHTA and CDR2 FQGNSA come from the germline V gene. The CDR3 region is CASSPQEGSIQYF. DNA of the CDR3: TGTGCCAGCAGCCCGCAAGAGGGAAGCATTCAGTACTTC.

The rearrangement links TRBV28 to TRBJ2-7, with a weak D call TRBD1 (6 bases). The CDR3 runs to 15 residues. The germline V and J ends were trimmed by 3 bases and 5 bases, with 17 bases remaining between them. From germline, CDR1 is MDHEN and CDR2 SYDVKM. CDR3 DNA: TGTGCCAGCAGTTTTGTCACAGGGCCTGTTAACGAGCAGTACTTC. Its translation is CASSFVTGPVNEQYF.

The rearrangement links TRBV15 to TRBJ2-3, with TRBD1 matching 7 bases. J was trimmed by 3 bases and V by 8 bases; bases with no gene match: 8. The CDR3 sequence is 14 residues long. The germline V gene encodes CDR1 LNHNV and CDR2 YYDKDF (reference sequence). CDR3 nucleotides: TGTGCCACCTCCCGCAGGGGGTCAACAGATACGCAGTATTTT. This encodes CATSRRGSTDTQYF.

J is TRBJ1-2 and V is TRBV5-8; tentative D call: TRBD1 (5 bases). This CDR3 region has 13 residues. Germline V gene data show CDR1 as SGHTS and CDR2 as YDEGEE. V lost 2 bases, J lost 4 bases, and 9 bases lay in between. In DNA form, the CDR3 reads TGTGCCAGCAGCTTCGGCAGGGTCTATGGCTACACCTTC. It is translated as CASSFGRVYGYTF.

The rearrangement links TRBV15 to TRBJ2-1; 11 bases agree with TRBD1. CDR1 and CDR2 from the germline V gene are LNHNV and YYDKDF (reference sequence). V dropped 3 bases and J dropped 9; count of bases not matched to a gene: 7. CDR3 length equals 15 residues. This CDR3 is CATSREDRGPGEQFF. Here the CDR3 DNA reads TGTGCCACCAGCAGGGAGGACAGGGGGCCAGGTGAGCAGTTCTTC.

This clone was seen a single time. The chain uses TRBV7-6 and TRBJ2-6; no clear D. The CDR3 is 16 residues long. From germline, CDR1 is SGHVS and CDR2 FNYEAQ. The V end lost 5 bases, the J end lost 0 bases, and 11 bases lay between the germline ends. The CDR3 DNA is TGTGCCAGCAGCCCGCGACAAACCTCTGGGGCCAACGTCCTGACTTTC. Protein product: CASSPRQTSGANVLTF. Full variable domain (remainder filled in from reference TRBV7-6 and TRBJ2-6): GAGVSQSPRYKVTKRGQDVALRCDPISGHVSLYWYRQALGQGPEFLTYFNYEAQQDKSGLPNDRFSAERPEGSISTLTIQRTEQRDSAMYRCASSPRQTSGANVLTFGAGSRLTVL.

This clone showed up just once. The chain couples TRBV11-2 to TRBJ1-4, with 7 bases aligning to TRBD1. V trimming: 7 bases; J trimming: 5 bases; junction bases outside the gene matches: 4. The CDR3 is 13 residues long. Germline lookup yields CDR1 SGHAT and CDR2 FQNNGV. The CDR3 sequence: CASTRQGNEKLFF. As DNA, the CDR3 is TGTGCCAGCACCCGACAGGGAAATGAAAAACTGTTTTTT.

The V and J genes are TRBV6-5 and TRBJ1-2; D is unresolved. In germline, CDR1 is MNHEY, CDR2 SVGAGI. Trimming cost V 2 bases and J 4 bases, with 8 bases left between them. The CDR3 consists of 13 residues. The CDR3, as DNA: TGTGCCAGCAGTTACCGGGAGGGCTATGGCTACACCTTC. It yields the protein CASSYREGYGYTF.

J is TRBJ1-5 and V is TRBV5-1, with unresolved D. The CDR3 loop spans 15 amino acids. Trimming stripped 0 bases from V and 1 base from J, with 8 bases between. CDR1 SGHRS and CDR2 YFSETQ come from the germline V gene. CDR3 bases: TGCGCCAGCAGCTTGGAAGGCGGAAGCAATCAGCCCCAGCATTTT. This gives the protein CASSLEGGSNQPQHF.

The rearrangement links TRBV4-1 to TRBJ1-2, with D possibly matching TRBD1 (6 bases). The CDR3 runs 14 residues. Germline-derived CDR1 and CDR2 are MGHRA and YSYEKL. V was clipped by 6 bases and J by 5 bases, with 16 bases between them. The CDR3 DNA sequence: TGCGCCAGCAGGCTAACTGTTACAGGGTATGGCTACACCTTC. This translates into CASRLTVTGYGYTF.

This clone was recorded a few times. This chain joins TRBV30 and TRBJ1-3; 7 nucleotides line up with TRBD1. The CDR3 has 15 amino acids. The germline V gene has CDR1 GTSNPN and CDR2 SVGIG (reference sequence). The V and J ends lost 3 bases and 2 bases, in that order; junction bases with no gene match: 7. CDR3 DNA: TGTGCCTGGAGGGAGGGGGCGAAGGCTGGAAACACCATATATTTT. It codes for CAWREGAKAGNTIYF.

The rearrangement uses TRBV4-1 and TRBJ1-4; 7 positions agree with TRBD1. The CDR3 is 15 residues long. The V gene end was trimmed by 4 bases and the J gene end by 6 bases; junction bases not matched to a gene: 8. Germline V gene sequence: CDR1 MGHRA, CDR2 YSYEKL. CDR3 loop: CASSRSRDSYEKLFF. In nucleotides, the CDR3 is TGCGCCAGCAGCCGTTCCCGGGACAGCTATGAAAAACTGTTTTTT.

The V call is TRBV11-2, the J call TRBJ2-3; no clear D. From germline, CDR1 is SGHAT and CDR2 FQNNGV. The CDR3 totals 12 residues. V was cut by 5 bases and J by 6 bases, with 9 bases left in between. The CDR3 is CASSQTGDTQYF. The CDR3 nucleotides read TGTGCCAGCAGCCAAACGGGTGATACGCAGTATTTT.

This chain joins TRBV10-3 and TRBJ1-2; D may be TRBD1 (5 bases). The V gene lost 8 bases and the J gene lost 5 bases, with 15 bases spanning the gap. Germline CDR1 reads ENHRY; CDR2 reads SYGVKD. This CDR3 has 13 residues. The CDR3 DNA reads TGTGCCATCGGGAGGGGTTCTGGGTATGGCTACACCTTC. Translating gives CAIGRGSGYGYTF.

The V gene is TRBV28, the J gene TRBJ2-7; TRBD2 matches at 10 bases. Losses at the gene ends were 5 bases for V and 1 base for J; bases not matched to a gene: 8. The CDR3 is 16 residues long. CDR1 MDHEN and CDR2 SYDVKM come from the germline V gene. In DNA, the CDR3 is TGTGCCAGCAGTGGATACGGGACTAGCGCTTCCTACGAGCAGTACTTC. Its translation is CASSGYGTSASYEQYF.

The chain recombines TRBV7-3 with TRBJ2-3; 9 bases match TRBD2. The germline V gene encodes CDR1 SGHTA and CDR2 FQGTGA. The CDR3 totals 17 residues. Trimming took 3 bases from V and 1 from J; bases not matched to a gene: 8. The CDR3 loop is CASSLRGRAAGTDTQYF. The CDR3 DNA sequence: TGTGCCAGCAGCTTGCGCGGGAGGGCCGCGGGCACAGATACGCAGTATTTT.

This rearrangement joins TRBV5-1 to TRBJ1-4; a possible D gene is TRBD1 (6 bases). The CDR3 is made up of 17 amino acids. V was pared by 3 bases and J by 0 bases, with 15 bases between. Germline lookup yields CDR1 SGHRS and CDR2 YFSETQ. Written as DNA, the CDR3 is TGCGCCAGCAGCTGGGGGCCCTCCCCCACAACTAATGAAAAACTGTTTTTT. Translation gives CASSWGPSPTTNEKLFF.

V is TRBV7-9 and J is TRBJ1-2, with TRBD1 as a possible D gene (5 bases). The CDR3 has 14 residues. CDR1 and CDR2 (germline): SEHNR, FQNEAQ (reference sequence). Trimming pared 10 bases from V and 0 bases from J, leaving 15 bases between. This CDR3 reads CAILGAIPNYGYTF. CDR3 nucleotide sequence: TGTGCCATCCTAGGGGCCATTCCTAACTATGGCTACACCTTC.

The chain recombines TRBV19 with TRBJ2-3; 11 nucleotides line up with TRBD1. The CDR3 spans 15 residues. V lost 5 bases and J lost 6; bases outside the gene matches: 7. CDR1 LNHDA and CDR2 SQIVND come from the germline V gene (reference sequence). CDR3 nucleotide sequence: TGTGCCAGTAGTCCCCGGGACAGGGGGAGGGATACGCAGTATTTT. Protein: CASSPRDRGRDTQYF.

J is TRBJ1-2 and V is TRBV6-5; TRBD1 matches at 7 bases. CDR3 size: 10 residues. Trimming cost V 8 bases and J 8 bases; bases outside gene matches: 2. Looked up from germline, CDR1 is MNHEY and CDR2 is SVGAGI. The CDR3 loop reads CASADRGYTF. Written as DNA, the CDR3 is TGTGCCAGCGCGGACAGGGGCTACACCTTC.

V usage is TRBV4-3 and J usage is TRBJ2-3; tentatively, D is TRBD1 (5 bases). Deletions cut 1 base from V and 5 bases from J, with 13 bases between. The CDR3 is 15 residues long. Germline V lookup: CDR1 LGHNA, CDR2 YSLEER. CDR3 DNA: TGCGCCAGCAGCCAAGTTAGGGGCACAGGAGATACGCAGTATTTT. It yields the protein CASSQVRGTGDTQYF.

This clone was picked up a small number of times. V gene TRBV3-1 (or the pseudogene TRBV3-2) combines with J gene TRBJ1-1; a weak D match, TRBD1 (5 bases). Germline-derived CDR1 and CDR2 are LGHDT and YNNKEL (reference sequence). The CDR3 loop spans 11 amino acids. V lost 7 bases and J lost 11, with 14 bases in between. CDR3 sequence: CASTQEGAAFF. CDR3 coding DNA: TGTGCCAGCACCCAGGAAGGGGCTGCTTTCTTT.

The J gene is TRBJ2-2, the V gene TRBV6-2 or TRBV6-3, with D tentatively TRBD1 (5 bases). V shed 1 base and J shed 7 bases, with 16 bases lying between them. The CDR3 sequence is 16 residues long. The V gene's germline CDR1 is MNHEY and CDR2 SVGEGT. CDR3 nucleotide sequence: TGTGCCAGCAGTTACTTTTCAGGGCGGTCCGGCGGGGAGCTGTTTTTT. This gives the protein CASSYFSGRSGGELFF.

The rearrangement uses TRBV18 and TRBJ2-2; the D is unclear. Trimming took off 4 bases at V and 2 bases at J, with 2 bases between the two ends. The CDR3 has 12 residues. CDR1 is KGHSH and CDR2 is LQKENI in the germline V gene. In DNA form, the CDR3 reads TGTGCCAGCTCACTAAACACCGGGGAGCTGTTTTTT. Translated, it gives CASSLNTGELFF.